The present T cell receptor (beta chain) was sequenced within a study of blood T cells in healthy people across ages. On the study more broadly: There was about one barcoded beta molecule captured by template switching per two T cells. Findings and caveats of the study: Age brought a roughly linear fall in TCR beta diversity measured per million T cells. It was the long-lived donors that had more naive CD4+ cells and higher diversity than aged donors.

About this clonotype itself: The target antigen is unknown.

Trimming took 6 bases from V and 4 from J; bases not matched to a gene: 10. Germline loops: CDR1 SQVTM, CDR2 ANQGSEA. The CDR3 extends over 15 amino acids. A second PCR of roughly 7 to 11 cycles used a sample-barcoded 5' primer and a J-beta primer mix. MiXCR was run by TCRdb on the 5' RACE reads, yielding one entry per CDR3 protein. The sample yields about 620,000 distinct CDR3 sequences, under 25% seen once. Isolating PBMCs gave at least 6 million of these cells per sample. The sequencing input was blood. The rearrangement joins TRBV29-1 to TRBJ2-5, with 11 bases matching TRBD2. This TCR came from a man aged 65 to 79 in good health. Here the CDR3 reads CSVAPGLAGGETQYF. The CDR3 DNA is TGCAGCGTCGCCCCCGGCCTAGCGGGAGGAGAGACCCAGTACTTC.